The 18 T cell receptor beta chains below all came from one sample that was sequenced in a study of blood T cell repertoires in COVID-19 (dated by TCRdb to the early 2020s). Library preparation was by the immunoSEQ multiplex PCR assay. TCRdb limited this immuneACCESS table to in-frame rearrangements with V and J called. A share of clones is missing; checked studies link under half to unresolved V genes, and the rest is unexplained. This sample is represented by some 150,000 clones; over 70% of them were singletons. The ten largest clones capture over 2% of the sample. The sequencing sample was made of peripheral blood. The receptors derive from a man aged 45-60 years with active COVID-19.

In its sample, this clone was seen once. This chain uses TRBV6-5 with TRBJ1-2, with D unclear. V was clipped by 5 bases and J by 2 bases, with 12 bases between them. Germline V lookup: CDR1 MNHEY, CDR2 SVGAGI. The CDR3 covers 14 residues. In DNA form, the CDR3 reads TGTGCCAGCAGTCCTCGTGGGCTCAACTATGGCTACACCTTC. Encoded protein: CASSPRGLNYGYTF.

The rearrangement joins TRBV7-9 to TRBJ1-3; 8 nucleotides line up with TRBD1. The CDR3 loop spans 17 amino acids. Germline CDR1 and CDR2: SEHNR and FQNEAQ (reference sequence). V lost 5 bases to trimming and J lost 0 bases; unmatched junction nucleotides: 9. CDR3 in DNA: TGTGCCAGCAGCATAAGCCGGGACAGGAACTCTGGAAACACCATATATTTT. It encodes CASSISRDRNSGNTIYF.

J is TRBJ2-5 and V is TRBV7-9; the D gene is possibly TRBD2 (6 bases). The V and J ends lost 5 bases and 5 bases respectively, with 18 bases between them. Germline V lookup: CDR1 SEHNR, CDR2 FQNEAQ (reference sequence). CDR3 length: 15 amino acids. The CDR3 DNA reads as TGTGCCAGCAGCCAAGACCAAGGGAGGCAGGAGACCCAGTACTTC. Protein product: CASSQDQGRQETQYF.

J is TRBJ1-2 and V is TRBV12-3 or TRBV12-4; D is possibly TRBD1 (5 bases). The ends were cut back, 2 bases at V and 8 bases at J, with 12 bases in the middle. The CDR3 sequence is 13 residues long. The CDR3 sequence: CASSLRGGRGYTF. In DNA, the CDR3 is TGTGCCAGCAGTTTAAGGGGAGGGAGAGGCTACACCTTC.

CDR3 nucleotides: TGTGCCAGCAACCCCCCGGGGAGGTCTGAAGCTTTCTTT. It yields the protein CASNPPGRSEAFF. This chain joins TRBV6-5 and TRBJ1-1; D not certain. This CDR3 has 13 amino acids. Germline CDR1 MNHEY, CDR2 SVGAGI. Deletions cut 7 bases from V and 6 bases from J, with 15 bases between.

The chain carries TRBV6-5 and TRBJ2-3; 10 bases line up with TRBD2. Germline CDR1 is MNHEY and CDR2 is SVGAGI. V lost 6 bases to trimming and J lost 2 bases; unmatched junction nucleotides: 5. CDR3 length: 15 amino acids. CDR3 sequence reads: CASRPGTSDTDTQYF. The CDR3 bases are TGTGCCAGCAGGCCCGGGACTAGCGACACAGATACGCAGTATTTT.

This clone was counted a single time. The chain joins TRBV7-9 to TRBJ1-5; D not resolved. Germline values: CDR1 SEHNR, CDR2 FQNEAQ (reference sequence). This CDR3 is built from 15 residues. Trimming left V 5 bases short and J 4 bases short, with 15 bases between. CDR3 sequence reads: CASSLGLRGNQPQHF. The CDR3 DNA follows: TGTGCCAGCAGCCTAGGACTCAGAGGAAATCAGCCCCAGCATTTT.

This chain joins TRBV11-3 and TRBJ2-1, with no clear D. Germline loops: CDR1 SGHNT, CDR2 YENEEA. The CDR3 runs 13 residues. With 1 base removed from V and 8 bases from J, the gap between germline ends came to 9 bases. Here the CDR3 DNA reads TGTGCCAGCAGCTTAGCTTCCCGGGATGAGCAGTTCTTC. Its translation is CASSLASRDEQFF.

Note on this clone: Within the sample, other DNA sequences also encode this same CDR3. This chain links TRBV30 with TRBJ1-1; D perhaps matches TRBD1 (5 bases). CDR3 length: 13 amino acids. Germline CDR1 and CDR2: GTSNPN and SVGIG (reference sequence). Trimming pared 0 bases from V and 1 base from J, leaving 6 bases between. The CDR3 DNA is TGTGCCTGGAGTGTACAGGAGAACACTGAAGCTTTCTTT. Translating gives CAWSVQENTEAFF.

The CDR3 region is CASSELGQGNIQYF. The CDR3, as DNA: TGTGCCAGCAGTGAACTCGGACAGGGAAACATTCAGTACTTC. The rearrangement uses TRBV6-1 and TRBJ2-4; 8 bases are a match to TRBD1. The germline V gene encodes CDR1 MNHNS and CDR2 SASEGT. J gave up 6 bases and V 2 bases, and 3 bases lay outside the gene matches. This CDR3 is 14 amino acids long.

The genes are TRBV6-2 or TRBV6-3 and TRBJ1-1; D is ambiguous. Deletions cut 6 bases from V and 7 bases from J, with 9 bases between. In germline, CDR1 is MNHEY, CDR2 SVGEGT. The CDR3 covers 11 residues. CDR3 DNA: TGTGCCAGCAGCCCGGGGAGTGAAGCTTTCTTT. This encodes CASSPGSEAFF.

DNA of the CDR3: TGTGCCAGCAGCTTCCAGACAGAAGGCACCGGGGAGCTGTTTTTT. Its translation is CASSFQTEGTGELFF. This sequence joins TRBV7-6 and TRBJ2-2; tentatively, D is TRBD1 (5 bases). Germline-derived CDR1 and CDR2 are SGHVS and FNYEAQ. The V gene lost 3 bases and the J gene lost 4 bases, with 12 bases spanning the gap. This CDR3 region has 15 residues.

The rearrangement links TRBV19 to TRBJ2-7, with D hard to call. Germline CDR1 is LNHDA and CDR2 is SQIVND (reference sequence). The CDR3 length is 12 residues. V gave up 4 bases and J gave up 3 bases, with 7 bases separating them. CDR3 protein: CASSSPGYEQYF. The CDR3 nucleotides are TGTGCCAGTAGTAGTCCAGGCTACGAGCAGTACTTC.

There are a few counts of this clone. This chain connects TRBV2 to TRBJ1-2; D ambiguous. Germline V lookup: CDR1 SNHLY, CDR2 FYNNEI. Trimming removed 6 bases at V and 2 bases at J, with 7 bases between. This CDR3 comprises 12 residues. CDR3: CASRRENYGYTF. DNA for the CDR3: TGTGCCAGCAGGAGGGAGAACTATGGCTACACCTTC. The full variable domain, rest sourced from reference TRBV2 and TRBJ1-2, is EPEVTQTPSHQVTQMGQEVILRCVPISNHLYFYWYRQILGQKVEFLVSFYNNEISEKSEIFDDQFSVERPDGSNFTLKIRSTKLEDSAMYFCASRRENYGYTFGSGTRLTVV.

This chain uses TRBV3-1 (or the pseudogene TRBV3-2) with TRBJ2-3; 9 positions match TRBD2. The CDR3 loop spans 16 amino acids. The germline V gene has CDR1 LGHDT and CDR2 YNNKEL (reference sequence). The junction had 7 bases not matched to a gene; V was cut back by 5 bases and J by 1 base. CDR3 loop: CASSSAGGRGTDTQYF. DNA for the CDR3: TGTGCCAGCAGCTCAGCGGGGGGCCGGGGCACAGATACGCAGTATTTT.

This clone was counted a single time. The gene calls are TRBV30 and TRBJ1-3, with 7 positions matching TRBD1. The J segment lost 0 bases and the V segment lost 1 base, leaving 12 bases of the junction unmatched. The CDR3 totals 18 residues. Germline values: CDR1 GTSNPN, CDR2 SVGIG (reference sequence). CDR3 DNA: TGTGCCTGGAGTGCCCGATTACCGGGACAGTCCTCTGGAAACACCATATATTTT. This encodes CAWSARLPGQSSGNTIYF.

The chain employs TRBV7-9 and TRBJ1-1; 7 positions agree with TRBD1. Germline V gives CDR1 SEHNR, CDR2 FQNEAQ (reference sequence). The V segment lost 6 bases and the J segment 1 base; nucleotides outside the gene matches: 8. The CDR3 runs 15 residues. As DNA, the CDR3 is TGTGCCAGCAGACACCCTACAGGGGCGAACACTGAAGCTTTCTTT. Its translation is CASRHPTGANTEAFF.

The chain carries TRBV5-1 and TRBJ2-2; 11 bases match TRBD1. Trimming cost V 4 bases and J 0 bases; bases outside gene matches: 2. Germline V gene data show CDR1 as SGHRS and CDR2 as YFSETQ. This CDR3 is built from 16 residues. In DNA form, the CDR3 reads TGCGCCAGCAGCGGGGGACAGGGGGCGAACACCGGGGAGCTGTTTTTT. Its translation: CASSGGQGANTGELFF.